The present TCR beta chain was sequenced within a study of cytomegalovirus exposure and HLA in healthy donors. Overall study findings and caveats: Data from an earlier analysis indicated that most TCR beta V segments were productive either about 87% or about 30% of the time.

Trimming removed 6 bases from V and 5 bases from J, with 17 bases in between. This CDR3 is 14 amino acids long. Per the germline V gene, CDR1 is MDHEN and CDR2 is SYDVKM. The PCR was carried out with 60 Vbeta primers and 13 Jbeta primers. The repertoire was sequenced with immunoSEQ multiplex PCR; TCRdb's copy has only in-frame clones and lacks some. The table records 170,000 or so clones, roughly 80% of them present only once. Of note for this clone: Its matching antigen is unknown.

The sequencing input was PBMCs. This receptor was identified in a man aged 18 to 30 in good health and CMV-seronegative. The chain uses TRBV28 and TRBJ2-7, with D possibly matching TRBD2 (5 bases). The CDR3 DNA reads as TGTGCCAGCAGCTTACCCCCCGGGATCCACGAGCAGTACTTC. Its protein is CASSLPPGIHEQYF.